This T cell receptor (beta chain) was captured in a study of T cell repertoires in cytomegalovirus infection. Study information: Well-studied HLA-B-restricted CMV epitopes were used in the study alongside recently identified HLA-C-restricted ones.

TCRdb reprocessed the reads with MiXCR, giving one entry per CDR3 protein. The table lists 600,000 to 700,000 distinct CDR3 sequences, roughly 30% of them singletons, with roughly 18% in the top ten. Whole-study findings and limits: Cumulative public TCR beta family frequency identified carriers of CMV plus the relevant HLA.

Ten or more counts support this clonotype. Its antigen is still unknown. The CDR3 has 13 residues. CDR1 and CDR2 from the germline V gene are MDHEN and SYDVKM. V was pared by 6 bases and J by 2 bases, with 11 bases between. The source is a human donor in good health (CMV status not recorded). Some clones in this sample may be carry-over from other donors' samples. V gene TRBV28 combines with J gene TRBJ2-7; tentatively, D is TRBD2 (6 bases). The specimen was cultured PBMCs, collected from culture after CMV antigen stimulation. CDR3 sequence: CASSFSGAYEQYF. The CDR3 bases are TGTGCCAGCAGCTTTAGCGGAGCCTACGAGCAGTACTTC.